This T cell receptor (beta chain) derives from a study of T cells in Graves' hyperthyroidism and ophthalmopathy. The CDR3 totals 16 residues. Germline V lookup: CDR1 DFQATT, CDR2 SNEGSKA (reference sequence). The authors deemed Graves' hyperthyroidism stable absent ophthalmopathy progression within 18 months. Hyperthyroidism had been newly diagnosed in patients aged 18 to 65, and its duration was under 2 months. Clinical symptoms, serum thyroxine, TRAb, thyroid ultrasound and orbital computed tomography informed diagnoses. The authors took PBMCs from 10 ml fresh peripheral blood. A word on this clonotype: At one end, the junction sequence differs from germline, possibly due to a read error.

The TCR beta CDR3 regions underwent amplification using RNA transcripts as the source. TCR CDR3 underwent first-round RT-PCR with the HTBI primer set. One entry per CDR3 protein results from TCRdb running MiXCR on the multiplex PCR reads. Found here are 360,000 or so distinct CDR3 sequences, approximately 19% of them singletons; the top ten hold around 4%. Sequencing was done on a sample of blood. The receptor comes from a woman aged 18-30 years with Graves' hyperthyroidism. The rearrangement uses TRBV20-1 and TRBJ1-1, with D possibly matching TRBD1 (6 bases). The CDR3 coding sequence is TGCAGTGCTCACTACGGGGGGGGCTACCCTCGTTCTGAAACTTTCTTT. Its translation: CSAHYGGGYPRSETFF.